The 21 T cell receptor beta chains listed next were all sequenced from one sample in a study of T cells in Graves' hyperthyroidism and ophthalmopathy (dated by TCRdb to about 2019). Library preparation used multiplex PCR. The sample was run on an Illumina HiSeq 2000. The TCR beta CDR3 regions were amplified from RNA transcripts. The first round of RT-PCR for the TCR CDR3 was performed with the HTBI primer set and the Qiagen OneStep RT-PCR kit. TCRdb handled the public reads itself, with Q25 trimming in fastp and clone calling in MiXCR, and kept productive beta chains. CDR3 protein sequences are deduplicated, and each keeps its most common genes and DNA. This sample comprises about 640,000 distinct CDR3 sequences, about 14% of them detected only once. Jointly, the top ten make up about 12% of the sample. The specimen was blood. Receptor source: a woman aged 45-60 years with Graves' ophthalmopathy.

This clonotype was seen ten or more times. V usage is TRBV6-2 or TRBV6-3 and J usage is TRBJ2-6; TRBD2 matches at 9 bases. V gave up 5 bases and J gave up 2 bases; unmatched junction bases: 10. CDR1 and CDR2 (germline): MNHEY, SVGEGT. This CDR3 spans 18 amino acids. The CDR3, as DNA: TGTGCCAGCAGTCACGCGGTAGCGGGAGTTACTGGGGCCAACGTCCTGACTTTC. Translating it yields CASSHAVAGVTGANVLTF.

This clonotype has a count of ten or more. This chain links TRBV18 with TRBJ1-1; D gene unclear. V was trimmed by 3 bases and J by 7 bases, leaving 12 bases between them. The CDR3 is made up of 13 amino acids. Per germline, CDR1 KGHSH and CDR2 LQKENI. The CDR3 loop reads CASSPESGSEAFF. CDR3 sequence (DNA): TGTGCCAGCTCACCGGAATCGGGTAGTGAAGCTTTCTTT.

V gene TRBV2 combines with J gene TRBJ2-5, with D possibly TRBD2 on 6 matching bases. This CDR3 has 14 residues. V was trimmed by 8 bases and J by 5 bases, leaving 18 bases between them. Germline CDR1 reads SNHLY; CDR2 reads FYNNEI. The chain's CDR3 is CASQKTRTHETQYF. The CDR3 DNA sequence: TGTGCCAGCCAAAAGACTAGGACTCATGAGACCCAGTACTTC.

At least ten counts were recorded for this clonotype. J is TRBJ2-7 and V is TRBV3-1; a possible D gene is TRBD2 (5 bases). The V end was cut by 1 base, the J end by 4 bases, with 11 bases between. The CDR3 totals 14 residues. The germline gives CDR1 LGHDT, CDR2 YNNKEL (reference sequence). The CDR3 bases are TGTGCCAGCAGCCAAGTTTGGGGAGCTTACGAGCAGTACTTC. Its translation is CASSQVWGAYEQYF.

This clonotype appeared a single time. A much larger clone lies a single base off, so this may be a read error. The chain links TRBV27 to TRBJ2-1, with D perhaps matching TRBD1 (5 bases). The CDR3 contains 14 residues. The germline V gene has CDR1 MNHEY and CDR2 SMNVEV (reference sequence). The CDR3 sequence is CANSLMRQYNEQFF. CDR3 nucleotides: TGTGCCAACAGTTTAATGCGACAGTACAATGAGCAGTTCTTC.

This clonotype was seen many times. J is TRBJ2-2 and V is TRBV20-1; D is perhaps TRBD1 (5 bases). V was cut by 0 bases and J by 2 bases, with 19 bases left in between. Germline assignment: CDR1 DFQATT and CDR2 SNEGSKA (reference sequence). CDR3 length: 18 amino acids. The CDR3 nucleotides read TGCAGTGCTAGAGATCCGGGCAGGACCAGGGTAAACACCGGGGAGCTGTTTTTT. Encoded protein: CSARDPGRTRVNTGELFF.

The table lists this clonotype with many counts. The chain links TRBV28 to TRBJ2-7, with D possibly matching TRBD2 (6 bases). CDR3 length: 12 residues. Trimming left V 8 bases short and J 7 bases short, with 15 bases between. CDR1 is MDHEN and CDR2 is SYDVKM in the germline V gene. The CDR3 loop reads CASSLADGEQYF. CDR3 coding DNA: TGTGCCAGCTCACTAGCAGACGGTGAGCAGTACTTC.

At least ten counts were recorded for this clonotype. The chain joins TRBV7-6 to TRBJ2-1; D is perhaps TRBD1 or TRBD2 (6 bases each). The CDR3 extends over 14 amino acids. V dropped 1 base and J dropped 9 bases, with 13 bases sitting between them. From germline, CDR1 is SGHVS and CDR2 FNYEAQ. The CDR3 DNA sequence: TGTGCCAGCAGCTTAGGGGGGGCGCGTGGTGAGCAGTTCTTC. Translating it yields CASSLGGARGEQFF.

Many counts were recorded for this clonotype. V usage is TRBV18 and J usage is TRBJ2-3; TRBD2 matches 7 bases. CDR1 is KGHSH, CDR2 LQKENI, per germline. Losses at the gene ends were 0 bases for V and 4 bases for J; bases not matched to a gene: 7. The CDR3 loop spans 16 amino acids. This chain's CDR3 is CASSPPTSVGADTQYF. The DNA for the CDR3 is TGTGCCAGCTCACCACCAACTAGCGTTGGGGCAGATACGCAGTATTTT.

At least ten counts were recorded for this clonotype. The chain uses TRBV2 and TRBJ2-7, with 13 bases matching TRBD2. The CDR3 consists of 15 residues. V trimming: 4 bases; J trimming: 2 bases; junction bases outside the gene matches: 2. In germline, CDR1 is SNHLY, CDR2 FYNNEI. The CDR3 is CASSGLAGGTYEQYF. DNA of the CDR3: TGTGCCAGCAGTGGACTAGCGGGAGGAACCTACGAGCAGTACTTC. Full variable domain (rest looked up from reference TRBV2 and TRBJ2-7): EPEVTQTPSHQVTQMGQEVILRCVPISNHLYFYWYRQILGQKVEFLVSFYNNEISEKSEIFDDQFSVERPDGSNFTLKIRSTKLEDSAMYFCASSGLAGGTYEQYFGPGTRLTVT.

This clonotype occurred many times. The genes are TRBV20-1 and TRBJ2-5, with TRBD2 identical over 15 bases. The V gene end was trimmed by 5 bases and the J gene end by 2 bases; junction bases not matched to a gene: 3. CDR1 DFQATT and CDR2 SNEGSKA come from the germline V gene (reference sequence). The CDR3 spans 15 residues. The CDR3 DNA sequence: TGCAGTGCTGGACTAGCGGGAGGGGGACAAGAGACCCAGTACTTC. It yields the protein CSAGLAGGGQETQYF.

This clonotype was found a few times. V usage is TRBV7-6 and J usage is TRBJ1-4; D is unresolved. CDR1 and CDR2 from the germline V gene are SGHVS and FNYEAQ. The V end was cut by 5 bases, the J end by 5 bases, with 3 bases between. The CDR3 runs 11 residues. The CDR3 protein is CASSANEKLFF. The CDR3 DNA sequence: TGTGCCAGCAGCGCAAATGAAAAACTGTTTTTT.

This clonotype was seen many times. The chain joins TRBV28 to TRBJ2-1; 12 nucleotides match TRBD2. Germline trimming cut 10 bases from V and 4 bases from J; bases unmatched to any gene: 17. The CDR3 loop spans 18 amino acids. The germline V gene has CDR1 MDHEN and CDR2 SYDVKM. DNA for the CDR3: TGTGCCACCAAGGTCCACAAACAAGGACTAGCGGGGTACAATGAGCAGTTCTTC. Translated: CATKVHKQGLAGYNEQFF.

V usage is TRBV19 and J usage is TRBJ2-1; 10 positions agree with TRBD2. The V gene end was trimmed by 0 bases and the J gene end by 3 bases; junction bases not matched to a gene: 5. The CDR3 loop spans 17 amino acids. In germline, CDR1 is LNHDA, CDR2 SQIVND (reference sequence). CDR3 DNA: TGTGCCAGTAGTATAGAGGCTAGCGGGAGTGTCTACAATGAGCAGTTCTTC. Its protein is CASSIEASGSVYNEQFF.

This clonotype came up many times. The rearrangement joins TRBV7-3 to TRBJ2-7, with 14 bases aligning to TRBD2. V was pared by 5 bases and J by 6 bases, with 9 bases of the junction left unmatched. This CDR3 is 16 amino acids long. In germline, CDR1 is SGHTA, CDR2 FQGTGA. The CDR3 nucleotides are TGTGCCAGCAGCAAATCCGGGACTAGCGGGAGTAGCGAGCAGTACTTC. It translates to CASSKSGTSGSSEQYF.

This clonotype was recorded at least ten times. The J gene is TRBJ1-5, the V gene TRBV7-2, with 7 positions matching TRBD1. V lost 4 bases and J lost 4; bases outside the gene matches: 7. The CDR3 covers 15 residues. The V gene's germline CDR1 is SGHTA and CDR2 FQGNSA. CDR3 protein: CASSSRTGVNQPQHF. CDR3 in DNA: TGTGCCAGCAGCTCCCGGACAGGAGTGAATCAGCCCCAGCATTTT.

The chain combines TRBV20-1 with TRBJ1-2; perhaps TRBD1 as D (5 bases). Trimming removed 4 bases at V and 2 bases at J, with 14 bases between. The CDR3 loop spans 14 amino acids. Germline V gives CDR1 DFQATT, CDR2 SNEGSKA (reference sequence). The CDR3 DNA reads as TGCAGTGCTAAGAGGGGACGGGGGAACTATGGCTACACCTTC. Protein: CSAKRGRGNYGYTF.

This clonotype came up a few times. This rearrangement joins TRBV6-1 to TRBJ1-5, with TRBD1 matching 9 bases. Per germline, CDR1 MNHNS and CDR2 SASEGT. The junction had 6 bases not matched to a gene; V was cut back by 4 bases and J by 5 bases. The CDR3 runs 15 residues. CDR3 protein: CASSVGTGRDQPQHF. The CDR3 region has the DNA TGTGCCAGCAGTGTAGGGACAGGGAGGGATCAGCCCCAGCATTTT.

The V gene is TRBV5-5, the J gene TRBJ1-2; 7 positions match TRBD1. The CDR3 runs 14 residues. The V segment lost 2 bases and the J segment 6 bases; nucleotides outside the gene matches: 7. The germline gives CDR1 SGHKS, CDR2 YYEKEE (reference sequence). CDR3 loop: CASSFTGDSNGYTF. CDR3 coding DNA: TGTGCCAGCAGCTTTACCGGGGACAGTAATGGCTACACCTTC. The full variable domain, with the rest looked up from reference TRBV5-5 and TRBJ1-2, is DAGVTQSPTHLIKTRGQQVTLRCSPISGHKSVSWYQQVLGQGPQFIFQYYEKEERGRGNFPDRFSARQFPNYSSELNVNALLLGDSALYLCASSFTGDSNGYTFGSGTRLTVV.

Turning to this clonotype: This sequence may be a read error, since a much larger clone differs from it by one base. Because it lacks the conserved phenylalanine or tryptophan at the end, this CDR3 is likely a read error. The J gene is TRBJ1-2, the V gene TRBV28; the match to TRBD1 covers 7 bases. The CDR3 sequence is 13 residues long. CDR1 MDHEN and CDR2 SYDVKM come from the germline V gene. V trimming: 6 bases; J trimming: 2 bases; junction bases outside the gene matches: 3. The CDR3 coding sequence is TGTGCCAGCAGGGTACAGGGGAACTATGGCTACACCCTC. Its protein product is CASRVQGNYGYTL.

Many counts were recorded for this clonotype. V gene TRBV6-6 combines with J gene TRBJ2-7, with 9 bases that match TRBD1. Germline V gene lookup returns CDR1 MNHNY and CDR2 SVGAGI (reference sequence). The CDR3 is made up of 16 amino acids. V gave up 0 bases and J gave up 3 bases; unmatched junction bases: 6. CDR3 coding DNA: TGTGCCAGCAGTTACTCGGGGGGACAGGGTAGCTACGAGCAGTACTTC. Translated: CASSYSGGQGSYEQYF.